This T cell receptor beta chain was identified in a study of T cell repertoires in cytomegalovirus infection (dated by TCRdb to between 2017 and 2020). Some background on the complete study: Donor HLA type was relevant to the analysis, as public TCR beta signatures indicated carriage of CMV infection together with the matching HLA type.

Only a few counts were recorded for this clonotype. Its specific antigen is unknown. The record has no base qualities; no much larger clone is one base away. The sequencing machine was an Illumina HiSeq 1500. TCRdb handled the public reads itself, with Q25 trimming in fastp and clone calling in MiXCR, and kept productive beta chains. Rows are unified per CDR3 protein, each entry keeping the most common DNA and genes. The sample table holds around 350,000 distinct CDR3 sequences, of which over 15% were seen once. Under 9% of the sample rests with the top ten. Trimming accounts for 6 bases at V and 5 bases at J, while the number of junction bases matched to no gene is 8. The CDR3 measures 15 amino acids from cysteine to phenylalanine. This entry keeps only the CDR3 DNA: 45 bases, framed from base 1. CDR1 SGHTA and CDR2 FQGNSA were looked up in the germline V gene. Study-wide findings and limitations: In both this cohort and an independent cohort of some 350 donors, the cumulative frequency of public TCR beta family members distinguished carriers of CMV infection plus the relevant HLA type. The ex vivo response was dominated by HLA-C-restricted CMV-specific TCR beta clonotypes, which also provided the single most frequent clonotype in two of eight donors.

In this chain, TRBV7-2 is recombined with TRBJ2-5, with 11 junctional bases fitting TRBD2. This receptor was taken from a human donor in good health (CMV status not recorded). Some clones in this sample may be carry-over from other donors' samples. Sequencing used PBMCs. CDR3 region: CASSFIAGGGETQYF. The DNA sequence follows: TGTGCCAGCAGTTTTATAGCGGGGGGGGGGGAGACCCAGTACTTC.